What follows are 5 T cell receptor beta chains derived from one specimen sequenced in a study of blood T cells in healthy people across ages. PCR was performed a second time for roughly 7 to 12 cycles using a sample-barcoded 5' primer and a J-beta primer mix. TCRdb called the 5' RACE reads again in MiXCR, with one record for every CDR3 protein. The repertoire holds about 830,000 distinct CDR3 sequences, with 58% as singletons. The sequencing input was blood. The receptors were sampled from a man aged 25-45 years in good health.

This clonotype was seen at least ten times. CDR3 region: CSAGGLAGFEQYF. For the CDR3, the DNA is TGCAGTGCTGGTGGACTAGCGGGCTTCGAGCAGTACTTC. The chain employs TRBV20-1 and TRBJ2-7, with TRBD2 matching over 11 bases. This CDR3 has 13 amino acids. Germline assignment: CDR1 DFQATT and CDR2 SNEGSKA (reference sequence). V shed 5 bases, J shed 6 bases, and the junction held 6 bases outside the gene matches.

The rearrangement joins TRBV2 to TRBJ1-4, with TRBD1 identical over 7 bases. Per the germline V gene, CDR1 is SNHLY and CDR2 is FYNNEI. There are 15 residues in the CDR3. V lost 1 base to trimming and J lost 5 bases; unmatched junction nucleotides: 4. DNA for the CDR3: TGTGCCAGCAGTGAAGTGGGGACAGACAATGAAAAACTGTTTTTT. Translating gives CASSEVGTDNEKLFF.

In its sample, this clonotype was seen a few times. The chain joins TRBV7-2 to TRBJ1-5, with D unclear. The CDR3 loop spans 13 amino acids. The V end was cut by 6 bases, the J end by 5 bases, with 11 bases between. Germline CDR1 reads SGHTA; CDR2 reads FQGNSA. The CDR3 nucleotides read TGTGCCAGCAGTCCAGGCCTACATCAGCCCCAGCATTTT. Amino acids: CASSPGLHQPQHF.

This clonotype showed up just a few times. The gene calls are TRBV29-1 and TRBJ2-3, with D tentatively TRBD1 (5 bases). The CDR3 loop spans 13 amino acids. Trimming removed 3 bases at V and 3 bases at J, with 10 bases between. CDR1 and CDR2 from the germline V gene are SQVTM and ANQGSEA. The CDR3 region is CSVEFRATDTQYF. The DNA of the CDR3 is TGCAGCGTTGAGTTCAGGGCTACAGATACGCAGTATTTT.

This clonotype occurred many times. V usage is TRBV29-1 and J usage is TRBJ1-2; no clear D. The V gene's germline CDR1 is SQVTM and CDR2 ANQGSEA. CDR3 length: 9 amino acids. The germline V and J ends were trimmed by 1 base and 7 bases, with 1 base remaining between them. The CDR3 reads CSVEGGYTF. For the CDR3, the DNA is TGCAGCGTTGAAGGTGGCTACACCTTC.